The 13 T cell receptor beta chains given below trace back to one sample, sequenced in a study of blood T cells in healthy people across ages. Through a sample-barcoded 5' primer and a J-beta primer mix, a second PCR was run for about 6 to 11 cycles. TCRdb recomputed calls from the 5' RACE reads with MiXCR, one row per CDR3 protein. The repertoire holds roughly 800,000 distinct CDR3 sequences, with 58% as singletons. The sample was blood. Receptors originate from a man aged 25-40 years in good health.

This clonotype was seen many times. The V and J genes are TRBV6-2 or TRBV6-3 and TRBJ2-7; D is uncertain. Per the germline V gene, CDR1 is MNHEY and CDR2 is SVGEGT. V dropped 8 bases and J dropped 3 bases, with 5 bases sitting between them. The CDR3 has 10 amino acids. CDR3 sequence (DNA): TGTGCCAGCGGGGACTACGAGCAGTACTTC. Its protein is CASGDYEQYF.

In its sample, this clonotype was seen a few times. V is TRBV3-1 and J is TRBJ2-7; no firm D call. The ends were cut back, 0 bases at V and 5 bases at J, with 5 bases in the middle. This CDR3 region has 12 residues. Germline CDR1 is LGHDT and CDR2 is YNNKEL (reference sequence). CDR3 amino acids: CASSQDGDEQYF. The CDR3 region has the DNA TGTGCCAGCAGCCAAGATGGCGACGAGCAGTACTTC.

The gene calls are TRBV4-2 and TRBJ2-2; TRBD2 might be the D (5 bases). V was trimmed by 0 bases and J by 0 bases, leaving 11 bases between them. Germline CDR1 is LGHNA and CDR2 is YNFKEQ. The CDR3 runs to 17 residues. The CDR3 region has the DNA TGTGCCAGCAGCCAAGATAAACGAGGGTCGAACACCGGGGAGCTGTTTTTT. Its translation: CASSQDKRGSNTGELFF.

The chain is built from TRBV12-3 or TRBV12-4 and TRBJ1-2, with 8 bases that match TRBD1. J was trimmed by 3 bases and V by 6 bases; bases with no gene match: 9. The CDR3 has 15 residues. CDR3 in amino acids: CASRTQGARDYGYTF. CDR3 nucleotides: TGTGCCAGCAGAACCCAGGGGGCGCGGGACTATGGCTACACCTTC.

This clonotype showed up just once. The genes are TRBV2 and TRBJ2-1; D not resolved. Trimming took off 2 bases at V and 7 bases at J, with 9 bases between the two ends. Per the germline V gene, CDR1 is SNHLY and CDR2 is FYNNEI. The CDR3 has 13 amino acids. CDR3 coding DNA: TGTGCCAGCAGTGAATTTAAGGAGAATGAGCAGTTCTTC. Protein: CASSEFKENEQFF.

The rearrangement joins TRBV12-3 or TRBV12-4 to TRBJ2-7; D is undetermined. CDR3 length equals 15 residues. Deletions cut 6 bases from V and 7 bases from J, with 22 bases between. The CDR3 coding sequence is TGTGCCAGCAGATCCTCCTCCTCGCCAGCGAGTGAGCAGTACTTC. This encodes CASRSSSSPASEQYF.

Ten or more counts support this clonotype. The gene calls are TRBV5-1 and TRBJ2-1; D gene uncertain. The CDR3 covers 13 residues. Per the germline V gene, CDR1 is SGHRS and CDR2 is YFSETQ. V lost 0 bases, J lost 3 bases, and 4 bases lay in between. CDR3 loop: CASSLDSYNEQFF. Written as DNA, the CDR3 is TGCGCCAGCAGCTTGGACAGCTACAATGAGCAGTTCTTC.

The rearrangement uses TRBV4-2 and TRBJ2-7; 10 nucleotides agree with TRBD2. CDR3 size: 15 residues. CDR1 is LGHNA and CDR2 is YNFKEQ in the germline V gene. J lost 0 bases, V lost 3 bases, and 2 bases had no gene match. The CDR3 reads CASSHGTSASYEQYF. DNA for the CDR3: TGTGCCAGCAGCCATGGGACTAGCGCCTCCTACGAGCAGTACTTC.

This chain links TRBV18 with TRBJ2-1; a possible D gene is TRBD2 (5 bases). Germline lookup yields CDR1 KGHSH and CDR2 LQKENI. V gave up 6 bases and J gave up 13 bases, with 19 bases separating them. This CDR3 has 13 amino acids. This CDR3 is CASSPGNKETQFF. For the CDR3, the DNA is TGTGCCAGCTCCCCCGGGAATAAAGAGACCCAGTTCTTC.

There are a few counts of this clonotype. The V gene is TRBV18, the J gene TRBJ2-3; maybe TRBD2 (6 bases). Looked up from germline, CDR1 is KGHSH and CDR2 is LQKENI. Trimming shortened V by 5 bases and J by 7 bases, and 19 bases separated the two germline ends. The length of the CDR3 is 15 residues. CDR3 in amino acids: CASSARTTREYTQYF. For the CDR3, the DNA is TGTGCCAGCTCAGCCCGGACTACCAGGGAGTATACGCAGTATTTT.

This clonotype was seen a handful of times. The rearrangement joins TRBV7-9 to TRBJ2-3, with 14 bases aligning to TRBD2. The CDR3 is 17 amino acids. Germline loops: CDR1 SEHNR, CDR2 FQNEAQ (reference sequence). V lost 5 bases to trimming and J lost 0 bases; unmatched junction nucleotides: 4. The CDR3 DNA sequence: TGTGCCAGCAGCCCCGGGACTAGCGGGGGAAGCACAGATACGCAGTATTTT. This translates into CASSPGTSGGSTDTQYF.

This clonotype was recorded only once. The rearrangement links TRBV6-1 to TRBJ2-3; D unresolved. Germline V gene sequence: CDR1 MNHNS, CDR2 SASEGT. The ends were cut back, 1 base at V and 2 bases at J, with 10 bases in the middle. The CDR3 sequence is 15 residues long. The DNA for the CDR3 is TGTGCCAGCAGTGAAGTCGGCGGATCCACAGATACGCAGTATTTT. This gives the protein CASSEVGGSTDTQYF.

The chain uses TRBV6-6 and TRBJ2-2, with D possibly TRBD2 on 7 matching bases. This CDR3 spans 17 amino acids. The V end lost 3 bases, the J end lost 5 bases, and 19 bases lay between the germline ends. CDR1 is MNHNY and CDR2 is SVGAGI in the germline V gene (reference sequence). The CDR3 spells CASSYNGAGHKTGELFF. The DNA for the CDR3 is TGTGCCAGCAGTTATAACGGAGCGGGACACAAAACCGGGGAGCTGTTTTTT.